The entry below gives a single TCR beta chain sequence along with its context. The antigen is unknown. The method was immunoSEQ multiplex PCR; TCRdb's version includes in-frame clones alone and lacks a portion of them. The sample yields about 180,000 clones, 88% seen once. This specimen belongs to a study of T cell responses to AZD1222 COVID-19 vaccine. The study, taken as a whole, reports: After the peak T cell response, and only then, were repertoires sampled. The donors showed a predominance of white British ancestry and of females, with possible underestimation of clonal diversity.

Germline values: CDR1 WNHNN, CDR2 SYGVQD (reference sequence). V was shortened by 6 bases and J by 1 base, with 27 bases between the two germline ends. The CDR3 length is 19 residues. The sample here was peripheral blood, taken on day 0 of AZD1222 vaccination. This TCR was sampled from an adult in good health. V gene TRBV10-1 combines with J gene TRBJ1-1; D perhaps matches TRBD1 (5 bases). The CDR3 nucleotides read TGCGCCAGCAGCATAGAAACTTGGGGGATTACACTCGAGAACACTGAAGCTTTCTTT. Translation gives CASSIETWGITLENTEAFF.